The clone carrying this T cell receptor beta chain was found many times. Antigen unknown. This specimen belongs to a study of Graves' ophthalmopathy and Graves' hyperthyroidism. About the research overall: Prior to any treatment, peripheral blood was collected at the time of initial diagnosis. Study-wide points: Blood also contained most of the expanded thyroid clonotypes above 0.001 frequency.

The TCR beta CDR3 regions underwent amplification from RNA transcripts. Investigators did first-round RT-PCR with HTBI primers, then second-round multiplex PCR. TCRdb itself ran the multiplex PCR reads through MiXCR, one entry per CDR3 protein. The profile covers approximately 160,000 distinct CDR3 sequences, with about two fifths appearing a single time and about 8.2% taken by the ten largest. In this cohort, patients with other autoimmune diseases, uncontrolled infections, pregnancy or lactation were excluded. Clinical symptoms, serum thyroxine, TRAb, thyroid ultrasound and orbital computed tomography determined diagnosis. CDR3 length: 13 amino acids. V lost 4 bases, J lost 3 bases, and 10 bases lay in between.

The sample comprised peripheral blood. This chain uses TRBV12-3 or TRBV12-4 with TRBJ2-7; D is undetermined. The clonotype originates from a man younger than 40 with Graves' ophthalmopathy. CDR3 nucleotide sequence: TGTGCCAGCAGTTGGAACAGAGACTACGAGCAGTACTTC. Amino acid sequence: CASSWNRDYEQYF.